These T cell receptor beta chains were read from a single sample in a study of T cell repertoires in cytomegalovirus infection. TCRdb redid the calling of the reads with MiXCR, one entry per CDR3 protein. The sample yields around 71,000 distinct CDR3 sequences, 20% to 25% seen once. The antigens for these receptors are not known. The sequences come from CD8+ T cells from cultured PBMCs, collected from culture after CMV antigen stimulation. These receptors were taken from a human donor in good health (CMV status not recorded). Some clones in this sample may be carry-over from other donors' samples. Each CDR3 is given with its conserved first and last residue. A D gene is named only where the DNA matches it firmly. Not all rows give a size; the values are once, few, many and, for expanded clones, a class.

j_gene | abundance | d_gene | v_gene | CDR3aa | CDR3nt
TRBJ1-4 | - | TRBD1 | TRBV2 | CASSGTTGRNEKLFF | TGTGCCAGCAGTGGAACGACAGGGCGGAATGAAAAACTGTTTTTT
TRBJ1-5 | many | - | TRBV13 | CASTASAEGRFQPQHF | TGTGCCAGCACCGCCTCCGCAGAGGGAAGGTTTCAGCCCCAGCATTTT
TRBJ2-7 | - | - | TRBV10-3 | CATRVLEQYF | TGTGCCACAAGGGTCTTGGAGCAGTACTTC
TRBJ2-1 | - | - | TRBV7-6 | CASSSPPGDNYNEQFF | TGTGCCAGCAGCTCGCCCCCAGGGGATAATTACAATGAGCAGTTCTTC
TRBJ1-6 | few | - | TRBV30 | CAWGEGGKSPLHF | TGTGCCTGGGGCGAAGGGGGAAAATCACCCCTCCACTTT
TRBJ2-1 | few | TRBD2 | TRBV6-4 | CASSTSGGHNEQFF | TGTGCCAGCAGTACTAGCGGGGGACACAATGAGCAGTTCTTC
TRBJ1-4 | - | - | TRBV27 | CASTTQGRRELFF | TGTGCCAGCACGACGCAGGGGCGACGGGAACTGTTTTTT
TRBJ2-7 | - | TRBD1 | TRBV12-3/TRBV12-4 | CASGQGPVYEQYF | TGTGCCAGCGGACAGGGGCCCGTCTACGAGCAGTACTTC
TRBJ2-5 | - | TRBD1 | TRBV7-9 | CASSFQGQVPQETQYF | TGTGCCAGCAGCTTCCAGGGACAGGTGCCCCAAGAGACCCAGTACTTC
TRBJ1-1 | - | - | TRBV7-9 | CASSGKVGTEAFF | TGTGCCAGCAGCGGCAAGGTGGGGACTGAAGCTTTCTTT
TRBJ1-5 | few | - | TRBV14 | CASSQDYEGSPQHF | TGTGCCAGCAGCCAAGATTATGAGGGGTCTCCCCAGCATTTT
TRBJ1-1 | few | - | TRBV7-8 | CASSYRPGWNTEAFF | TGTGCCAGCAGCTACCGCCCAGGTTGGAACACTGAAGCTTTCTTT
TRBJ1-1 | - | - | TRBV27 | CASSLDRWSTEAFF | TGTGCCAGCAGTTTGGACCGCTGGAGCACTGAAGCTTTCTTT
TRBJ1-6 | - | - | TRBV6-5 | CASSSLYSNFRNSPLHF | TGTGCCAGCAGTTCCCTCTACAGCAACTTTCGTAATTCACCCCTCCACTTT
TRBJ2-7 | few | TRBD2 | TRBV7-8 | CASSSPGGSREQYF | TGTGCCAGCAGCTCCCCGGGGGGGAGTCGAGAGCAGTACTTC
TRBJ2-3 | - | - | TRBV7-9 | CASSLAPDSQYF | TGTGCCAGCAGCTTAGCCCCGGATTCGCAGTATTTT
TRBJ2-2 | - | TRBD2 | TRBV12-3/TRBV12-4 | CASSHLRLAGGETGELFF | TGTGCCAGCAGTCACCTAAGACTAGCGGGGGGCGAAACCGGGGAGCTGTTTTTT
TRBJ2-1 | few | - | TRBV3-1 | CASSQEPGDEQFF | TGTGCCAGCAGCCAAGAACCCGGGGATGAGCAGTTCTTC
TRBJ1-6 | - | - | TRBV4-3 | CASSQDKVGIGDSPLHF | TGCGCCAGCAGCCAAGATAAAGTGGGGATCGGGGATTCACCCCTCCACTTT
TRBJ2-3 | - | - | TRBV11-2 | CASRSRGDTQYF | TGTGCCAGCAGGTCTCGAGGAGATACGCAGTATTTT
TRBJ1-2 | few | - | TRBV12-3/TRBV12-4 | CASSLQGNYGYTF | TGTGCCAGCAGTTTACAGGGAAACTATGGCTACACCTTC
TRBJ2-1 | - | TRBD1 | TRBV5-1 | CASSERRDRVNEQFF | TGCGCCAGCAGCGAGCGCCGGGACAGGGTTAATGAGCAGTTCTTC